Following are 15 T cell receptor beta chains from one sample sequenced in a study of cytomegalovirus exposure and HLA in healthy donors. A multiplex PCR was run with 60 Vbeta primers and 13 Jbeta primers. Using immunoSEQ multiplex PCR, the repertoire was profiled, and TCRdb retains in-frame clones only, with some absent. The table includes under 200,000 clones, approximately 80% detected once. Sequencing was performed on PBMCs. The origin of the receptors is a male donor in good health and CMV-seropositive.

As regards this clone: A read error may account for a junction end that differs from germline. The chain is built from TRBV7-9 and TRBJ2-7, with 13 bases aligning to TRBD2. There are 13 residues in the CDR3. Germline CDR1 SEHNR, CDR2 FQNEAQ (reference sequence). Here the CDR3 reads CASSLTSGRAEDF. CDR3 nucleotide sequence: TGTGCCAGCAGCTTAACTAGCGGGAGGGCCGAGGACTTC. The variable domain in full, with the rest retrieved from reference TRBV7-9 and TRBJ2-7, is DTGVSQNPRHKITKRGQNVTFRCDPISEHNRLYWYRQTLGQGPEFLTYFQNEAQLEKSRLLSDRFSAERPKGSFSTLEIQRTEQGDSAMYLCASSLTSGRAEDFGPGTRLTVT.

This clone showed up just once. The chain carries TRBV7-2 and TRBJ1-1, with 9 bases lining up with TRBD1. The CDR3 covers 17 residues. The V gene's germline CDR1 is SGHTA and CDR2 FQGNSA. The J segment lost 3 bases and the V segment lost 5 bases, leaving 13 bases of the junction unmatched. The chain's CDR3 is CASSTRGGTGRDTEAFF. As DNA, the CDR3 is TGTGCCAGCAGCACCCGCGGGGGGACAGGGCGGGACACTGAAGCTTTCTTT.

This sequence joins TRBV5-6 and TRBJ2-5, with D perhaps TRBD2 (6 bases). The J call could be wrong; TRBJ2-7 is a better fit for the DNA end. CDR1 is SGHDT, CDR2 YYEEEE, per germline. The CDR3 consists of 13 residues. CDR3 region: CASSLAGRYEQYF. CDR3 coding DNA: TGTGCCAGCAGCTTAGCGGGTCGCTACGAGCAGTACTTC.

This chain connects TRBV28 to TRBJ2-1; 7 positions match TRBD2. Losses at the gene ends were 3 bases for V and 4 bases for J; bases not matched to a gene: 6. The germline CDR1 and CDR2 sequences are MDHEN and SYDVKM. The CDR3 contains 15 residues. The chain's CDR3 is CASSFGGRRYNEQFF. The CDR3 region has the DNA TGTGCCAGCAGTTTCGGCGGGAGAAGGTACAATGAGCAGTTCTTC.

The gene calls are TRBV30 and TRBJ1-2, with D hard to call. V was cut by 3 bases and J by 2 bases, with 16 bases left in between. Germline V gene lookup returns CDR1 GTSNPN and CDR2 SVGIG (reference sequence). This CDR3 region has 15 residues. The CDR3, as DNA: TGTGCCTGGAGGGCCCTCCGCGGTCTAAACTATGGCTACACCTTC. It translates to CAWRALRGLNYGYTF. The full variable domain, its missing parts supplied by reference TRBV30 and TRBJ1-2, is SQTIHQWPATLVQPVGSPLSLECTVEGTSNPNLYWYRQAAGRGLQLLFYSVGIGQISSEVPQNLSASRPQDRQFILSSKKLLLSDSGFYLCAWRALRGLNYGYTFGSGTRLTVV.

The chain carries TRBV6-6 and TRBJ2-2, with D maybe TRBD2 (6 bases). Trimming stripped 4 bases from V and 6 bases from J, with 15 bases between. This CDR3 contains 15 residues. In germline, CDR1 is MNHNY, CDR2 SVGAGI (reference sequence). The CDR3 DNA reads TGTGCCAGCAGTTCCCCCCGGGGGTTAGCCGGGGAGCTGTTTTTT. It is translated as CASSSPRGLAGELFF.

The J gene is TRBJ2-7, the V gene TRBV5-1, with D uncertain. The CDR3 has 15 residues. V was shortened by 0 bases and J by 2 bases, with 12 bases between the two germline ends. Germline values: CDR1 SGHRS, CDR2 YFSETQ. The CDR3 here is CASSLALLAPYEQYF. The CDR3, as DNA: TGCGCCAGCAGCTTGGCCCTCTTGGCCCCCTACGAGCAGTACTTC.

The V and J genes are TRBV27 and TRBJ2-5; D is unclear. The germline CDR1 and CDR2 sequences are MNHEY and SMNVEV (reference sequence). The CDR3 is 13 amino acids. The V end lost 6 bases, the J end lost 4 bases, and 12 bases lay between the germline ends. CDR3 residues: CASSPPSRETQYF. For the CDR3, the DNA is TGTGCCAGCAGCCCACCGTCGAGAGAGACCCAGTACTTC.

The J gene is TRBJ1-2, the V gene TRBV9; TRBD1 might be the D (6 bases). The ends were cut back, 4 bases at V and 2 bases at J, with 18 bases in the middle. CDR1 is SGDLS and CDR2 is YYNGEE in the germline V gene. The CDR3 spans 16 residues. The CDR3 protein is CASSPAGAAPNYGYTF. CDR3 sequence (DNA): TGTGCCAGCAGCCCTGCGGGGGCTGCACCGAACTATGGCTACACCTTC. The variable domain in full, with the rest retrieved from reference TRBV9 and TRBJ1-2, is DSGVTQTPKHLITATGQRVTLRCSPRSGDLSVYWYQQSLDQGLQFLIQYYNGEERAKGNILERFSAQQFPDLHSELNLSSLELGDSALYFCASSPAGAAPNYGYTFGSGTRLTVV.

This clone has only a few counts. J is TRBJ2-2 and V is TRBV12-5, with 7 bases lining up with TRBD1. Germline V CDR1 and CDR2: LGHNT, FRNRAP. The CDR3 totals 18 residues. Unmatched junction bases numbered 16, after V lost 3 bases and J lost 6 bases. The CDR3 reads CASGLGIGRGKMAGELFF. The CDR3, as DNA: TGTGCTAGTGGTTTAGGTATAGGCAGGGGGAAGATGGCCGGGGAGCTGTTTTTT.

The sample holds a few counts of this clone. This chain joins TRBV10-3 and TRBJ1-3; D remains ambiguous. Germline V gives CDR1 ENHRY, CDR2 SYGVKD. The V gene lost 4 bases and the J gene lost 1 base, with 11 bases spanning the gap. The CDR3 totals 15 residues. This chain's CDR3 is CAISGAGMSGNTIYF. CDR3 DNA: TGTGCCATCAGTGGCGCAGGTATGTCTGGAAACACCATATATTTT.

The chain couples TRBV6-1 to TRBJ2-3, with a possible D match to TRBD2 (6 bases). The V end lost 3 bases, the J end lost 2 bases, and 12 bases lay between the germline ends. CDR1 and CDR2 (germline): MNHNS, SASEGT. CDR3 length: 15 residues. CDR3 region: CASSDGGGTTDTQYF. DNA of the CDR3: TGTGCCAGCAGTGATGGTGGGGGGACCACAGATACGCAGTATTTT.

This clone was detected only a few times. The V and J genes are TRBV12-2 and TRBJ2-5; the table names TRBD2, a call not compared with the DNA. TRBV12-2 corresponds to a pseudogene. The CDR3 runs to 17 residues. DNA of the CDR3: TGTGCAAGTCCCCCCGCGTGGACTAGCGGGAGGGGAAAGACCCAGTACTTC. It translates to CASPPAWTSGRGKTQYF.

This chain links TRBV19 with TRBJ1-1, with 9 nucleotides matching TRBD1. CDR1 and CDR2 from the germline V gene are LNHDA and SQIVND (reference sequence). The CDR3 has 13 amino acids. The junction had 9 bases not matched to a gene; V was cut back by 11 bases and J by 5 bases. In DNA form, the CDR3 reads TGTGCCGGCCGGGACAGGGTTGGTACTGAAGCTTTCTTT. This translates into CAGRDRVGTEAFF.

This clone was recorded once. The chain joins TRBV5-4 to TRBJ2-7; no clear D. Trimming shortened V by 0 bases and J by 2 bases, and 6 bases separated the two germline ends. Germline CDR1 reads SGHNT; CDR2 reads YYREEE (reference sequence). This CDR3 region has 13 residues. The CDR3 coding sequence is TGTGCCAGCAGCTTGGACAGCCCCTACGAGCAGTACTTC. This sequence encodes CASSLDSPYEQYF.